This paragraph covers one T cell receptor (beta chain) sequence. The CDR3 is 12 residues long. V lost 2 bases and J 8 bases, leaving 7 bases between the germline ends. The V gene's germline CDR1 is MNHEY and CDR2 SVGEGT. These data come from a study of molecular identifiers for immune sequencing clone quantification. TCRdb reprocessed the PCR reads with MiXCR, giving one entry per CDR3 protein. The data show about 500,000 distinct CDR3 sequences, roughly 26% seen once. This rearrangement joins TRBV6-2 or TRBV6-3 to TRBJ2-1; D not resolved. This TCR came from a human donor in good health. Some libraries in this study had Jurkat cell RNA spiked in. The specimen was naive CD8+ T cells from blood, with Jurkat cell RNA spiked in. Subset here: FACS-sorted CD8+CD4-CCR7+CD45RA+ naive T cells. This CDR3 reads CASSYLADEQFF. The CDR3 bases are TGTGCCAGCAGTTACCTGGCGGATGAGCAGTTCTTC.